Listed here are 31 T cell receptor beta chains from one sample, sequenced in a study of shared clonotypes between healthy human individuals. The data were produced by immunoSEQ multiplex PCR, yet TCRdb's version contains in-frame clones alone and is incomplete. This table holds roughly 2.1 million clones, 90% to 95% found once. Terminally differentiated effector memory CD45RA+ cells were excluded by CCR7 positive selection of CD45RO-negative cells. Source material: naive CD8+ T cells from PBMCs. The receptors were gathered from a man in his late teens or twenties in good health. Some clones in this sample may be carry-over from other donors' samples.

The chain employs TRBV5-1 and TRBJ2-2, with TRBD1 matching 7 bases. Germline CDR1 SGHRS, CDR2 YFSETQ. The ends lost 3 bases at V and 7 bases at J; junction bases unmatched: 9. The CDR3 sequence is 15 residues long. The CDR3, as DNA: TGCGCCAGCAGCTCCTCCAGGGGGTCGGGCGGGGAGCTGTTTTTT. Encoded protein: CASSSSRGSGGELFF. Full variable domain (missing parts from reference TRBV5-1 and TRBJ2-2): KAGVTQTPRYLIKTRGQQVTLSCSPISGHRSVSWYQQTPGQGLQFLFEYFSETQRNKGNFPGRFSGRQFSNSRSEMNVSTLELGDSALYLCASSSSRGSGGELFFGEGSRLTVL.

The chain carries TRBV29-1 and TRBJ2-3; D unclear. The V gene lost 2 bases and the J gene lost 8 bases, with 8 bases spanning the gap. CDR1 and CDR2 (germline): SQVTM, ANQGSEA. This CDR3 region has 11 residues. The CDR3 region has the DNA TGCAGCGTTGAACTCCGCGGTACGCAGTATTTT. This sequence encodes CSVELRGTQYF.

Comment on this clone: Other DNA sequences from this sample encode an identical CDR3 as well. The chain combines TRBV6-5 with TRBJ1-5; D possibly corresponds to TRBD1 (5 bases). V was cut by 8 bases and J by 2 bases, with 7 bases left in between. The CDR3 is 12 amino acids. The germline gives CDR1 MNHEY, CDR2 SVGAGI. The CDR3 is CASRGGNQPQHF. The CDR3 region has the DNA TGTGCCAGCCGGGGGGGCAATCAGCCCCAGCATTTT.

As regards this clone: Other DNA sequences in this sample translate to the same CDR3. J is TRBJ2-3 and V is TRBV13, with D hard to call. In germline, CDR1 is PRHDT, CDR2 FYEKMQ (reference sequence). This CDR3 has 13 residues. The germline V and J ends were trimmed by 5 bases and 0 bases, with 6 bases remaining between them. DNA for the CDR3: TGTGCCAGCAGCCCAGATAGCACAGATACGCAGTATTTT. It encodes CASSPDSTDTQYF. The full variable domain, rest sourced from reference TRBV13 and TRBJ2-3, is AAGVIQSPRHLIKEKRETATLKCYPIPRHDTVYWYQQGPGQDPQFLISFYEKMQSDKGSIPDRFSAQQFSDYHSELNMSSLELGDSALYFCASSPDSTDTQYFGPGTRLTVL.

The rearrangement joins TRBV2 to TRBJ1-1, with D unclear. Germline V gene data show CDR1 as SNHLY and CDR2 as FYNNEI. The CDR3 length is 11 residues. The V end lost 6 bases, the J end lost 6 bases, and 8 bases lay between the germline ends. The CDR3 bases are TGTGCCAGCAGCCCCGGCGCTGAAGCTTTCTTT. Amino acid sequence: CASSPGAEAFF.

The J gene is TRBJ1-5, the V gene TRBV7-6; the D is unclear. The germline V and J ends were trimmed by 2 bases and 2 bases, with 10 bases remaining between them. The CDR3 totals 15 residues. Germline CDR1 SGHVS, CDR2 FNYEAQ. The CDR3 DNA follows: TGTGCCAGCAGCTTATTTACCGGAGGCAATCAGCCCCAGCATTTT. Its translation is CASSLFTGGNQPQHF. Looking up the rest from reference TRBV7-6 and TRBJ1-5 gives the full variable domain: GAGVSQSPRYKVTKRGQDVALRCDPISGHVSLYWYRQALGQGPEFLTYFNYEAQQDKSGLPNDRFSAERPEGSISTLTIQRTEQRDSAMYRCASSLFTGGNQPQHFGDGTRLSIL.

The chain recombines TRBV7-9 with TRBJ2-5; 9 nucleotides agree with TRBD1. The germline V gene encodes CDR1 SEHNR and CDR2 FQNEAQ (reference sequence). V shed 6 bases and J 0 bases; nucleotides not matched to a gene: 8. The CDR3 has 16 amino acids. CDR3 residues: CASRHRDRDNQETQYF. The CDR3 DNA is TGTGCCAGCAGGCACCGGGACAGGGACAACCAAGAGACCCAGTACTTC.

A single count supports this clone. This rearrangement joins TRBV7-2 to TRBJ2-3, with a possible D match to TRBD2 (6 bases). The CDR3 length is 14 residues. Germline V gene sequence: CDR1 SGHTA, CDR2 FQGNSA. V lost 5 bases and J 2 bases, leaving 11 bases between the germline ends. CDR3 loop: CASSPAGYTDTQYF. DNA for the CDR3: TGTGCCAGCAGCCCGGCGGGATACACAGATACGCAGTATTTT.

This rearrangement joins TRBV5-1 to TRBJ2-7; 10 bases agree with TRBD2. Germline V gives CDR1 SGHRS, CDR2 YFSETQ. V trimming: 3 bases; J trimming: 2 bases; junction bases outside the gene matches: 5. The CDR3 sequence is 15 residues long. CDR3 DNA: TGCGCCAGCAGCTCAGTAGCGGGAGGTACCTACGAGCAGTACTTC. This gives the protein CASSSVAGGTYEQYF. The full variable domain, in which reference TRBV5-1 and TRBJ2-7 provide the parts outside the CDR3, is KAGVTQTPRYLIKTRGQQVTLSCSPISGHRSVSWYQQTPGQGLQFLFEYFSETQRNKGNFPGRFSGRQFSNSRSEMNVSTLELGDSALYLCASSSVAGGTYEQYFGPGTRLTVT.

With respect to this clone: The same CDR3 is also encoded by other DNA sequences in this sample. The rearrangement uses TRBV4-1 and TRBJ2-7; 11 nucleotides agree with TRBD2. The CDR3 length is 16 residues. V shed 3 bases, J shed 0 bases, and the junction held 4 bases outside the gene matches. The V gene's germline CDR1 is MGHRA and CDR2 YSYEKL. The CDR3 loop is CASSQKTSGVSYEQYF. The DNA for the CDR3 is TGCGCCAGCAGCCAGAAGACTAGCGGGGTCTCCTACGAGCAGTACTTC.

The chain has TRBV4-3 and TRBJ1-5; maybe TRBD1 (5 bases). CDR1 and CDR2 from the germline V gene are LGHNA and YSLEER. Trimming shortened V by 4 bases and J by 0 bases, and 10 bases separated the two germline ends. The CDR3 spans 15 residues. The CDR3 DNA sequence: TGCGCCAGCAGCCGAATAACAGGTAGCAATCAGCCCCAGCATTTT. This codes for CASSRITGSNQPQHF.

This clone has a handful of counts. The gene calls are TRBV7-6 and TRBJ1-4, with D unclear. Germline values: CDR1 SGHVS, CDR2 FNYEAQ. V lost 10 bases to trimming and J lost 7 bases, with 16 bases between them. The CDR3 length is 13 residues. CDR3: CATQAALGEKLFF. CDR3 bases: TGTGCCACCCAAGCAGCATTAGGTGAAAAACTGTTTTTT.

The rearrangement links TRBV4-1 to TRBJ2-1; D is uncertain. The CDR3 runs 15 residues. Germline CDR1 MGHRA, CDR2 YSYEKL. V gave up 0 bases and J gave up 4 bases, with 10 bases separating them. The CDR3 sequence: CASSQETPHYNEQFF. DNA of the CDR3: TGCGCCAGCAGCCAAGAGACACCTCATTACAATGAGCAGTTCTTC.

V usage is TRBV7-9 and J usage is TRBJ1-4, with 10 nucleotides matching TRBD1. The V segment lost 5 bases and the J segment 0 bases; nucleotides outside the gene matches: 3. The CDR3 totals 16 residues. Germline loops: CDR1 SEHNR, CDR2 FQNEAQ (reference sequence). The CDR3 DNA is TGTGCCAGCAGCAATGGACAGGGGGCAACTAATGAAAAACTGTTTTTT. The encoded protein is CASSNGQGATNEKLFF.

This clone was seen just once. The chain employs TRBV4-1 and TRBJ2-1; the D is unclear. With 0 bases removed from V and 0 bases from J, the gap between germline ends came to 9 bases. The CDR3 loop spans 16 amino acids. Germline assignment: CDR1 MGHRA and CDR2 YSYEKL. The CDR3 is CASSQDGDSSYNEQFF. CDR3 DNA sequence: TGCGCCAGCAGCCAAGATGGGGATAGCTCCTACAATGAGCAGTTCTTC.

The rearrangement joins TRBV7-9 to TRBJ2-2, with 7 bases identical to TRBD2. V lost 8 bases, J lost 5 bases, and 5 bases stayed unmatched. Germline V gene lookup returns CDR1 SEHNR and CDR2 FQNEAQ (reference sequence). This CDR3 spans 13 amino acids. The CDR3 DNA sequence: TGTGCCAGCCCTAGCGGAAGGACCGGGGAGCTGTTTTTT. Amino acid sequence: CASPSGRTGELFF.

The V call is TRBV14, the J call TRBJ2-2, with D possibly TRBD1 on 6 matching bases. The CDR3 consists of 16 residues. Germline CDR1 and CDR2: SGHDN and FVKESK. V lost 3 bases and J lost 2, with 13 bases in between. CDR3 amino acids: CASSHMGHLNTGELFF. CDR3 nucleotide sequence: TGTGCCAGCAGCCATATGGGACACCTTAACACCGGGGAGCTGTTTTTT.

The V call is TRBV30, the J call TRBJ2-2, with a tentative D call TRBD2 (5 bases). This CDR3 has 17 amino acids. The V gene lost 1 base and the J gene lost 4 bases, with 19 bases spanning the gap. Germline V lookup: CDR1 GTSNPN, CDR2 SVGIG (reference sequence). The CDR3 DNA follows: TGTGCCTGGAGTGGCGATAGGAAGGGAGTGGGCACCGGGGAGCTGTTTTTT. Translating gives CAWSGDRKGVGTGELFF.

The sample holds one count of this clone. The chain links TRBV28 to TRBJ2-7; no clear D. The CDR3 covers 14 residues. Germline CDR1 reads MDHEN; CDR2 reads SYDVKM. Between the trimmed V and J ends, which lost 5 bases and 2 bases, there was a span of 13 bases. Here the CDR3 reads CASSSPQRAYEQYF. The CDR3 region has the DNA TGTGCCAGCAGTAGTCCTCAAAGGGCCTACGAGCAGTACTTC.

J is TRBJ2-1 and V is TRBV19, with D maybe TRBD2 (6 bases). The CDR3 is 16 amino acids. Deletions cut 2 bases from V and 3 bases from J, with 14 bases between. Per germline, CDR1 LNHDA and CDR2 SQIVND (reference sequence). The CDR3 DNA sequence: TGTGCCAGTAGTATAATGGCCGGGACTGGCTACAATGAGCAGTTCTTC. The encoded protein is CASSIMAGTGYNEQFF.

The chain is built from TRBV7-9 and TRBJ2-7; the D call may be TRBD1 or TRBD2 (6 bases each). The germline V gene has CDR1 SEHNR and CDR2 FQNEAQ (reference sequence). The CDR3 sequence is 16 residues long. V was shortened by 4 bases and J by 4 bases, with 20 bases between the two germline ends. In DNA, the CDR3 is TGTGCCAGCAGCTCCGGAAACAGGGCGGGGAAGTACGAGCAGTACTTC. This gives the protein CASSSGNRAGKYEQYF. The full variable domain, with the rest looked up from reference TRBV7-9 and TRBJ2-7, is DTGVSQNPRHKITKRGQNVTFRCDPISEHNRLYWYRQTLGQGPEFLTYFQNEAQLEKSRLLSDRFSAERPKGSFSTLEIQRTEQGDSAMYLCASSSGNRAGKYEQYFGPGTRLTVT.

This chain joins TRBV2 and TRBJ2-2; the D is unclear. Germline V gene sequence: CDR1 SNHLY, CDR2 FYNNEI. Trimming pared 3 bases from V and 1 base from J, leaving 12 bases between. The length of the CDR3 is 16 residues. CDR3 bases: TGTGCCAGCAGTGATCTTTGGGCAGAGAACACCGGGGAGCTGTTTTTT. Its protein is CASSDLWAENTGELFF.

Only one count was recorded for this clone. The CDR3 loop is CASSSGTAYVFF. CDR3 in DNA: TGTGCCAGCAGCTCCGGGACGGCCTATGTTTTCTTT. The chain uses TRBV7-9 and TRBJ1-1; TRBD1 is a possible D gene (5 bases). Per the germline V gene, CDR1 is SEHNR and CDR2 is FQNEAQ (reference sequence). Trimming took off 4 bases at V and 13 bases at J, with 16 bases between the two ends. The CDR3 consists of 12 residues.

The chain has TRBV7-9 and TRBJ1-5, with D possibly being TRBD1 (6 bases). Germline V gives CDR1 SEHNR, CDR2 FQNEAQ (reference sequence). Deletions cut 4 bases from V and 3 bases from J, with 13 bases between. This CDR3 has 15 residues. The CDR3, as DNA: TGTGCCAGCAGCTCGGGACAATCTTCCAATCAGCCCCAGCATTTT. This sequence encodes CASSSGQSSNQPQHF.

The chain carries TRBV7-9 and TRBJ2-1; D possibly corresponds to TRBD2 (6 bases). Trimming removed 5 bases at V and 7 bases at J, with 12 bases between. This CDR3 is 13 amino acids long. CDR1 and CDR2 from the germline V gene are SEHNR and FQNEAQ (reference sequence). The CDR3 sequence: CASSPAGFNEQFF. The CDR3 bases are TGTGCCAGCAGCCCCGCGGGATTTAATGAGCAGTTCTTC.

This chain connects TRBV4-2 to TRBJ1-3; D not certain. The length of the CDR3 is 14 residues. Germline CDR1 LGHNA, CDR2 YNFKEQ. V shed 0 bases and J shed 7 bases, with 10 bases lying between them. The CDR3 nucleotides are TGTGCCAGCAGCCAAGAAGGCTTTAAGAACACCATATATTTT. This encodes CASSQEGFKNTIYF.

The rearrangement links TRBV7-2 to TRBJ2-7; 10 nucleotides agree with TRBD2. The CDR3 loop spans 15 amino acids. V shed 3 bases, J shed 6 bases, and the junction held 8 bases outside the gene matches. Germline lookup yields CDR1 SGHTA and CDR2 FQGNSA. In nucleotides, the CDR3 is TGTGCCAGCAGCTTGTGGAGCGGGAGGGTCAGCGAGCAGTACTTC. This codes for CASSLWSGRVSEQYF.

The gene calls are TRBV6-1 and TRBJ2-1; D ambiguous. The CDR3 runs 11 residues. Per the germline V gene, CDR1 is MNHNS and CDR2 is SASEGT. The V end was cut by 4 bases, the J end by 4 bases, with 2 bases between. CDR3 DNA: TGTGCCAGCAGTGCTTACAATGAGCAGTTCTTC. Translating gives CASSAYNEQFF.

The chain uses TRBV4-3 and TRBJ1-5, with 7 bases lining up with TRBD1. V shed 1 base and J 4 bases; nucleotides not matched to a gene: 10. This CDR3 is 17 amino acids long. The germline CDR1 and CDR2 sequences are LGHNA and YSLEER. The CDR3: CASSQGPAGTDNQPQHF. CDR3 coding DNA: TGCGCCAGCAGCCAAGGACCCGCTGGGACAGATAATCAGCCCCAGCATTTT.

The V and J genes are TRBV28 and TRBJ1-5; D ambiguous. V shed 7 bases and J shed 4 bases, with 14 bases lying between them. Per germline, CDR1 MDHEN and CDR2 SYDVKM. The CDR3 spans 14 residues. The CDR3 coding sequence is TGTGCCAGCAACCTAGATGCCCTGAATCAGCCCCAGCATTTT. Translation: CASNLDALNQPQHF.

Here the CDR3 DNA reads TGTGCCAGCAGCGTAGATCCCTCACGCAACTACGAGCAGTACTTC. Its translation: CASSVDPSRNYEQYF. The chain carries TRBV9 and TRBJ2-7; D ambiguous. Germline V gene sequence: CDR1 SGDLS, CDR2 YYNGEE. Trimming cost V 0 bases and J 3 bases, with 13 bases left between them. This CDR3 spans 15 amino acids.